The source of this TCR beta chain is a study of T cells in Graves' hyperthyroidism and ophthalmopathy. The study left out patients who had uncontrolled infection, other autoimmune disease, pregnancy or lactation. The CDR3 regions of TCR beta were amplified from RNA transcripts. The TCR CDR3 was amplified in a first-round RT-PCR using the HTBI primer set. TCRdb independently ran MiXCR on the multiplex PCR reads; one entry per CDR3 protein. The profile shows hundreds of thousands of distinct CDR3 sequences, around 15% of them singletons. Trimming pared 6 bases from V and 2 bases from J, leaving 14 bases between. The CDR3 covers 14 residues. Germline V lookup: CDR1 MNHEY, CDR2 SMNVEV (reference sequence).

The origin of this receptor is a woman aged 25-40 years with Graves' hyperthyroidism. The material sequenced was blood. This chain uses TRBV27 with TRBJ2-7; D possibly matches TRBD1 or TRBD2 (5 bases each). The CDR3 region is CASSPFGTAYEQYF. CDR3 sequence (DNA): TGTGCCAGCAGCCCCTTCGGGACGGCCTACGAGCAGTACTTC.